These 10 T cell receptor beta chains originate from one sample sequenced in a study of T-cell reconstitution after alpha-beta-depleted transplantation in children. Unique molecular identifiers were incorporated into the prepared TCRbeta library. TCRdb called the PCR reads again in MiXCR, with one record for every CDR3 protein. The repertoire has about 350,000 distinct CDR3 sequences, 13% of them found once; the top ten carry around 4.1%. The material was PBMCs, obtained from the stem cell graft. The source of these receptors is a human donor who donated a stem cell graft to a child with Fanconi anemia.

At least ten counts were recorded for this clonotype. The CDR3: CASSLAGTGGVEAFF. Written as DNA, the CDR3 is TGCGCCAGCAGCTTGGCCGGGACAGGGGGGGTTGAAGCTTTCTTT. The chain recombines TRBV5-1 with TRBJ1-1; 11 bases are a match to TRBD1. Germline CDR1 reads SGHRS; CDR2 reads YFSETQ. CDR3 length: 15 amino acids. V lost 0 bases, J lost 7 bases, and 5 bases stayed unmatched. Full variable domain (outside the CDR3, taken from reference TRBV5-1 and TRBJ1-1): KAGVTQTPRYLIKTRGQQVTLSCSPISGHRSVSWYQQTPGQGLQFLFEYFSETQRNKGNFPGRFSGRQFSNSRSEMNVSTLELGDSALYLCASSLAGTGGVEAFFGQGTRLTVV.

V is TRBV20-1 and J is TRBJ2-1; 7 nucleotides agree with TRBD2. After removal of 0 bases from V and 7 bases from J, the junction contained 9 bases not matched to a gene. The CDR3 has 15 residues. Germline V CDR1 and CDR2: DFQATT, SNEGSKA (reference sequence). The CDR3 DNA is TGCAGTGCTAGAGACCCAGCGGGGCCTCTGAATGAGCAGTTCTTC. This translates into CSARDPAGPLNEQFF.

This clonotype has a handful of counts. The chain couples TRBV7-8 to TRBJ2-3; 8 positions match TRBD2. This CDR3 spans 16 amino acids. V gave up 4 bases and J gave up 5 bases; unmatched junction bases: 11. Germline V gene sequence: CDR1 SGHVS, CDR2 FQNEAQ. In DNA, the CDR3 is TGTGCCAGCAGCTCTAGTACCGGGACTAGGATAGATACGCAGTATTTT. As protein: CASSSSTGTRIDTQYF.

The chain is built from TRBV9 and TRBJ2-5; TRBD1 matches 9 bases. Germline lookup yields CDR1 SGDLS and CDR2 YYNGEE. The CDR3 is made up of 14 amino acids. The V and J ends lost 2 bases and 2 bases, in that order; junction bases with no gene match: 1. The CDR3 sequence is CASSVGTGQETQYF. CDR3 nucleotides: TGTGCCAGCAGCGTCGGGACAGGGCAAGAGACCCAGTACTTC.

The rearrangement joins TRBV24-1 to TRBJ2-3; maybe TRBD1 (5 bases). There are 13 residues in the CDR3. Germline V gene sequence: CDR1 KGHDR, CDR2 SFDVKD. The V and J ends lost 9 bases and 2 bases respectively, with 11 bases between them. The CDR3 is CATARVNTDTQYF. CDR3 DNA: TGTGCCACCGCCAGGGTGAACACAGATACGCAGTATTTT.

The chain combines TRBV20-1 with TRBJ2-7, with D perhaps matching TRBD2 (5 bases). V was trimmed by 1 base and J by 4 bases, leaving 11 bases between them. Germline V gives CDR1 DFQATT, CDR2 SNEGSKA (reference sequence). The CDR3 length is 13 residues. CDR3 nucleotide sequence: TGCAGTGCTAGAGGTCGGGATACGTACGAGCAGTACTTC. Its translation is CSARGRDTYEQYF.

This clonotype was counted only a few times. The genes are TRBV12-3 or TRBV12-4 and TRBJ1-5; no reliable D call. The CDR3 length is 15 residues. V lost 3 bases to trimming and J lost 7 bases, with 16 bases between them. This chain's CDR3 is CASSFSGQDGQPQHF. Written as DNA, the CDR3 is TGTGCCAGCAGTTTCTCGGGCCAGGACGGCCAGCCCCAGCATTTT.

This chain connects TRBV7-2 to TRBJ2-7; 9 nucleotides line up with TRBD1. The CDR3 covers 15 residues. V was pared by 4 bases and J by 3 bases, with 7 bases of the junction left unmatched. Germline assignment: CDR1 SGHTA and CDR2 FQGNSA. The CDR3 region is CASSSLGTGHYEQYF. In DNA, the CDR3 is TGTGCCAGCAGCTCCTTAGGGACAGGGCACTACGAGCAGTACTTC. Supplemented by reference TRBV7-2 and TRBJ2-7, the full variable domain reads GAGVSQSPSNKVTEKGKDVELRCDPISGHTALYWYRQSLGQGLEFLIYFQGNSAPDKSGLPSDRFSAERTGGSVSTLTIQRTQQEDSAVYLCASSSLGTGHYEQYFGPGTRLTVT.

The genes are TRBV28 and TRBJ1-2; D gene unclear. V lost 2 bases, J lost 0 bases, and 10 bases lay in between. The CDR3 length is 15 residues. CDR1 is MDHEN, CDR2 SYDVKM, per germline. The CDR3 DNA sequence: TGTGCCAGCAGTTTAGGCGCTAGAGCTAACTATGGCTACACCTTC. Protein: CASSLGARANYGYTF.

This clonotype was found a few times. The CDR3 sequence is CASSPGRLNNEQFF. The CDR3 DNA reads TGTGCCAGCAGCCCTGGGCGGTTGAACAATGAGCAGTTCTTC. J is TRBJ2-1 and V is TRBV7-2; D is undetermined. Deletions cut 5 bases from V and 5 bases from J, with 13 bases between. This CDR3 region has 14 residues. Germline loops: CDR1 SGHTA, CDR2 FQGNSA.